One and the same sample provided the 30 T cell receptor beta chains below, sequenced in a study of blood T cell repertoires in COVID-19. Data came from immunoSEQ multiplex PCR; TCRdb stores just in-frame clones and leaves some out. The data show 90,000 or so clones, 90% to 95% seen once. The sample was peripheral blood. These receptors were taken from a human donor with active COVID-19. The donor label of this sample is uncertain.

The chain uses TRBV6-2 or TRBV6-3 and TRBJ1-4, with TRBD1 matching 7 bases. V shed 3 bases and J 14 bases; nucleotides not matched to a gene: 15. The CDR3 sequence is 15 residues long. Germline V gene sequence: CDR1 MNHEY, CDR2 SVGEGT. The CDR3 nucleotides read TGTGCCAGCAGTTATTTGGACAGGCCCGGCGGTTGGCTGTTTTTT. Its translation is CASSYLDRPGGWLFF.

This chain connects TRBV19 to TRBJ2-7; the D gene is possibly TRBD1 (6 bases). The CDR3 length is 14 residues. The germline V gene has CDR1 LNHDA and CDR2 SQIVND (reference sequence). Trimming cost V 5 bases and J 6 bases, with 17 bases left between them. This CDR3 reads CASSLRTAFVEQYF. CDR3 nucleotide sequence: TGTGCCAGTAGTCTCCGGACAGCATTCGTCGAGCAGTACTTC.

J is TRBJ2-5 and V is TRBV3-1 (or the pseudogene TRBV3-2), with TRBD1 identical over 8 bases. This CDR3 is 17 amino acids long. Looked up from germline, CDR1 is LGHDT and CDR2 is YNNKEL (reference sequence). The trim removed 3 bases at V and 2 bases at J, leaving 11 bases unmatched. The CDR3 reads CASSQVKTGTGQETQYF. The CDR3 DNA reads TGTGCCAGCAGCCAGGTCAAAACCGGGACAGGACAAGAGACCCAGTACTTC.

The J gene is TRBJ1-3, the V gene TRBV6-5, with D hard to call. Trimming removed 5 bases from V and 5 bases from J, with 10 bases in between. Germline assignment: CDR1 MNHEY and CDR2 SVGAGI. This CDR3 has 13 residues. CDR3 sequence reads: CASSPPGRNTIYF. The CDR3 DNA sequence: TGTGCCAGCAGTCCCCCCGGGAGAAACACCATATATTTT.

This chain's CDR3 is CASSYDDSGAYGYTF. The CDR3 DNA reads TGTGCCAGCAGTTACGATGACAGTGGGGCCTATGGCTACACCTTC. The chain joins TRBV6-2 or TRBV6-3 to TRBJ1-2, with a tentative D call TRBD1 (5 bases). CDR3 length: 15 amino acids. Germline-derived CDR1 and CDR2 are MNHEY and SVGEGT. V dropped 2 bases and J dropped 4 bases, with 14 bases sitting between them.

The chain employs TRBV19 and TRBJ2-3; 11 bases line up with TRBD2. This CDR3 comprises 15 residues. The J segment lost 1 base and the V segment lost 7 bases, leaving 4 bases of the junction unmatched. In germline, CDR1 is LNHDA, CDR2 SQIVND (reference sequence). CDR3 loop: CASTLSGGGTDTQYF. The CDR3 nucleotides read TGTGCCAGTACCCTTAGCGGGGGGGGCACAGATACGCAGTATTTT.

This chain joins TRBV7-2 and TRBJ2-5; 7 positions agree with TRBD2. The CDR3 totals 13 residues. Germline lookup yields CDR1 SGHTA and CDR2 FQGNSA. Germline trimming cut 5 bases from V and 4 bases from J; bases unmatched to any gene: 4. This CDR3 is CASSVPGGETQYF. CDR3 sequence (DNA): TGTGCCAGCAGCGTCCCGGGGGGAGAGACCCAGTACTTC. The variable domain in full, with the rest retrieved from reference TRBV7-2 and TRBJ2-5, is GAGVSQSPSNKVTEKGKDVELRCDPISGHTALYWYRQSLGQGLEFLIYFQGNSAPDKSGLPSDRFSAERTGGSVSTLTIQRTQQEDSAVYLCASSVPGGETQYFGPGTRLLVL.

The rearrangement joins TRBV28 to TRBJ2-2; 10 nucleotides line up with TRBD2. The CDR3 sequence is 15 residues long. Trimming removed 5 bases from V and 7 bases from J; junction bases left unmatched: 7. CDR1 and CDR2 (germline): MDHEN, SYDVKM. CDR3 DNA: TGTGCCAGCAGTGTGAGCGGGGGGGCCGGCGGGGAGCTGTTTTTT. Its protein is CASSVSGGAGGELFF.

CDR3 region: CASSGQGSNEQFF. CDR3 nucleotide sequence: TGTGCCAGCAGTGGACAGGGGAGCAATGAGCAGTTCTTC. The chain has TRBV12-3 or TRBV12-4 and TRBJ2-1; the match to TRBD1 covers 9 bases. The CDR3 runs 13 residues. V lost 5 bases to trimming and J lost 6 bases; unmatched junction nucleotides: 2.

This rearrangement joins TRBV6-5 to TRBJ2-7; TRBD1 aligns across 9 bases. The germline gives CDR1 MNHEY, CDR2 SVGAGI. CDR3 size: 15 residues. The junction had 7 bases not matched to a gene; V was cut back by 5 bases and J by 2 bases. This CDR3 reads CASSPTGGKAYEQYF. Written as DNA, the CDR3 is TGTGCCAGCAGTCCCACAGGGGGCAAAGCCTACGAGCAGTACTTC.

The chain has TRBV29-1 and TRBJ2-7, with 11 bases that match TRBD1. The germline V gene encodes CDR1 SQVTM and CDR2 ANQGSEA. V trimming: 4 bases; J trimming: 4 bases; junction bases outside the gene matches: 6. This CDR3 is built from 14 residues. CDR3 nucleotide sequence: TGCAGCGTTGGGGAGGGACAGGGGGTTTACGAGCAGTACTTC. Translating it yields CSVGEGQGVYEQYF.

V and J are TRBV27 and TRBJ2-1; 8 bases map to TRBD2. Germline lookup yields CDR1 MNHEY and CDR2 SMNVEV (reference sequence). The CDR3 spans 17 residues. V was clipped by 1 base and J by 0 bases; unmatched bases: 5. CDR3 sequence: CASSLFPGGASYNEQFF. The CDR3, as DNA: TGTGCCAGCAGTTTATTCCCCGGGGGGGCCTCCTACAATGAGCAGTTCTTC.

This clone showed up just once. This chain joins TRBV6-5 and TRBJ1-2; D is perhaps TRBD1 (5 bases). The CDR3 consists of 14 residues. CDR1 and CDR2 from the germline V gene are MNHEY and SVGAGI. Trimming stripped 7 bases from V and 4 bases from J, with 16 bases between. The CDR3 loop reads CASIPRGWSYGYTF. For the CDR3, the DNA is TGTGCCAGCATACCAAGGGGTTGGAGCTATGGCTACACCTTC.

This chain connects TRBV19 to TRBJ1-4; D is uncertain. Germline V gene sequence: CDR1 LNHDA, CDR2 SQIVND (reference sequence). The CDR3 is 11 amino acids. Deletions cut 4 bases from V and 9 bases from J, with 6 bases between. CDR3 bases: TGTGCCAGTAGTAACGGGAAAAAACTGTTTTTT. This gives the protein CASSNGKKLFF.

The V gene is TRBV18, the J gene TRBJ1-3; D is perhaps TRBD1 (5 bases). Between the trimmed V and J ends, which lost 6 bases and 0 bases, there was a span of 12 bases. The germline V gene has CDR1 KGHSH and CDR2 LQKENI. The CDR3 is made up of 15 amino acids. The CDR3 here is CASSPDKSSGNTIYF. The CDR3, as DNA: TGTGCCAGCTCCCCGGACAAAAGCTCTGGAAACACCATATATTTT.

The genes are TRBV19 and TRBJ2-1; maybe TRBD2 (6 bases). The length of the CDR3 is 12 residues. In germline, CDR1 is LNHDA, CDR2 SQIVND (reference sequence). Trimming removed 2 bases from V and 9 bases from J, with 8 bases in between. CDR3 DNA sequence: TGTGCCAGTAGTATACTAGCGAGTGAGCAGTTCTTC. Protein sequence: CASSILASEQFF.

This sequence joins TRBV5-5 and TRBJ2-3, with TRBD2 matching 9 bases. This CDR3 is built from 16 residues. CDR1 and CDR2 (germline): SGHKS, YYEKEE (reference sequence). The V gene end was trimmed by 3 bases and the J gene end by 0 bases; junction bases not matched to a gene: 5. The DNA of the CDR3 is TGTGCCAGCAGCTCGTCCCTAGCGGGGAGCACAGATACGCAGTATTTT. As protein: CASSSSLAGSTDTQYF.

The chain couples TRBV2 to TRBJ2-5; TRBD2 aligns across 10 bases. CDR3 size: 17 residues. Unmatched junction bases numbered 11, after V lost 5 bases and J lost 2 bases. Germline V gene lookup returns CDR1 SNHLY and CDR2 FYNNEI. CDR3 amino acids: CASSQVRRTSGQETQYF. CDR3 nucleotide sequence: TGTGCCAGCAGTCAAGTTCGGAGGACTAGCGGACAAGAGACCCAGTACTTC. The full variable domain, with the rest looked up from reference TRBV2 and TRBJ2-5, is EPEVTQTPSHQVTQMGQEVILRCVPISNHLYFYWYRQILGQKVEFLVSFYNNEISEKSEIFDDQFSVERPDGSNFTLKIRSTKLEDSAMYFCASSQVRRTSGQETQYFGPGTRLLVL.

This clone has just one count. The chain carries TRBV3-1 (or the pseudogene TRBV3-2) and TRBJ1-2, with 7 positions matching TRBD1. CDR1 and CDR2 (germline): LGHDT, YNNKEL (reference sequence). This CDR3 is built from 13 residues. V lost 7 bases, J lost 2 bases, and 4 bases stayed unmatched. Here the CDR3 reads CASKRTGNYGYTF. CDR3 nucleotide sequence: TGTGCCAGCAAGCGGACAGGAAACTATGGCTACACCTTC.

The chain joins TRBV4-3 to TRBJ1-1; 7 nucleotides match TRBD1. Looked up from germline, CDR1 is LGHNA and CDR2 is YSLEER. The CDR3 is made up of 14 amino acids. J lost 1 base, V lost 5 bases, and 4 bases had no gene match. The CDR3: CASSAGTENTEAFF. CDR3 in DNA: TGCGCCAGCAGCGCCGGGACAGAGAACACTGAAGCTTTCTTT.

A single count supports this clone. The genes are TRBV24-1 and TRBJ1-1; D is perhaps TRBD1 (6 bases). The CDR3 is made up of 12 amino acids. CDR1 and CDR2 from the germline V gene are KGHDR and SFDVKD. With 1 base removed from V and 8 bases from J, the gap between germline ends came to 7 bases. The CDR3 DNA is TGTGCCACCAGTGATTTAGGGACAGAAGCTTTCTTT. Its protein product is CATSDLGTEAFF.

A single count supports this clone. V usage is TRBV6-2 or TRBV6-3 and J usage is TRBJ2-1; 9 bases line up with TRBD2. V trimming: 0 bases; J trimming: 7 bases; junction bases outside the gene matches: 7. The CDR3 runs 16 residues. CDR1 and CDR2 from the germline V gene are MNHEY and SVGEGT. This CDR3 reads CASSYSRAGGRNEQFF. The DNA for the CDR3 is TGTGCCAGCAGTTACTCGCGGGCGGGGGGGCGTAATGAGCAGTTCTTC.

V is TRBV28 and J is TRBJ1-2; D is perhaps TRBD1 (5 bases). V was clipped by 8 bases and J by 0 bases, with 19 bases between them. Germline values: CDR1 MDHEN, CDR2 SYDVKM. The CDR3 runs 16 residues. This CDR3 reads CASRFLGGAANYGYTF. CDR3 nucleotides: TGTGCCAGCCGCTTTCTGGGGGGTGCCGCTAACTATGGCTACACCTTC.

In DNA form, the CDR3 reads TGCGCCAGCAGCTTGGGAGGCCGGGGGGCAACCTACGAGCAGTACTTC. Its translation: CASSLGGRGATYEQYF. The chain employs TRBV5-1 and TRBJ2-7, with D tentatively TRBD2 (7 bases). The germline V and J ends were trimmed by 0 bases and 2 bases, with 15 bases remaining between them. Germline V gene data show CDR1 as SGHRS and CDR2 as YFSETQ. The CDR3 runs to 16 residues. Filled out from reference TRBV5-1 and TRBJ2-7, the complete variable domain reads KAGVTQTPRYLIKTRGQQVTLSCSPISGHRSVSWYQQTPGQGLQFLFEYFSETQRNKGNFPGRFSGRQFSNSRSEMNVSTLELGDSALYLCASSLGGRGATYEQYFGPGTRLTVT.

This chain links TRBV11-2 with TRBJ2-5; perhaps TRBD1 as D (5 bases). The germline V gene has CDR1 SGHAT and CDR2 FQNNGV. The CDR3 runs 18 residues. V was trimmed by 0 bases and J by 5 bases, leaving 22 bases between them. As DNA, the CDR3 is TGTGCCAGCAGCTTAGAACGACAAGGGGTACTGTTCCGGGAGACCCAGTACTTC. Encoded protein: CASSLERQGVLFRETQYF.

This chain joins TRBV21-1 and TRBJ2-6; the DNA was not used to check the table's D call, TRBD1. TRBV21-1 is termed a pseudogene. The CDR3 loop spans 20 amino acids. The CDR3 here is CASDPRFPGQGFSGANVLTF. CDR3 DNA: TGTGCCAGCGATCCCAGGTTCCCTGGACAGGGTTTTTCTGGGGCCAACGTCCTGACTTTC.

Notes on this clone: The identical CDR3 is also encoded by other nucleotide sequences in the sample. The rearrangement uses TRBV9 and TRBJ2-2; 7 bases map to TRBD2. The V gene's germline CDR1 is SGDLS and CDR2 YYNGEE. The CDR3 is made up of 14 amino acids. With V trimmed by 0 bases and J by 5 bases, 1 base remained unmatched. CDR3 sequence (DNA): TGTGCCAGCAGCGTAGGCGGGGGAACCGGGGAGCTGTTTTTT. Translation: CASSVGGGTGELFF.

V and J are TRBV24-1 and TRBJ1-3; D uncertain. CDR1 and CDR2 from the germline V gene are KGHDR and SFDVKD. V lost 9 bases and J 4 bases, leaving 15 bases between the germline ends. This CDR3 is built from 14 residues. The CDR3: CATGSVTEGNTIYF. DNA of the CDR3: TGTGCCACCGGAAGCGTGACTGAGGGAAACACCATATATTTT.

This chain joins TRBV6-5 and TRBJ2-1; tentative D call: TRBD1 (6 bases). This CDR3 spans 13 amino acids. V was clipped by 6 bases and J by 4 bases, with 10 bases between them. Germline V gene data show CDR1 as MNHEY and CDR2 as SVGAGI. The CDR3 DNA follows: TGTGCCAGCAGCACGAGGGGGTACAATGAGCAGTTCTTC. Its protein product is CASSTRGYNEQFF.

V is TRBV6-5 and J is TRBJ2-5; 12 bases are shared with TRBD1. There are 15 residues in the CDR3. The germline gives CDR1 MNHEY, CDR2 SVGAGI. Unmatched junction bases numbered 8, after V lost 7 bases and J lost 5 bases. The DNA for the CDR3 is TGTGCCAGCACCGGGACAGGGGGCTGGGGGGAGACCCAGTACTTC. As protein: CASTGTGGWGETQYF.